The present entry profiles one T cell receptor (beta chain) with its context. What it recognizes is unknown. The germline V gene has CDR1 ENHRY and CDR2 SYGVKD. This CDR3 contains 13 residues. Trimming took 2 bases from V and 4 from J, leaving 8 bases between them. Sample-barcoded 5' priming and a J-beta primer mix drove a second PCR of about 7 to 11 cycles. Researchers report that a template-switch adaptor with 12 random nucleotides tagged each cDNA molecule. TCRdb fed the 5' RACE reads into MiXCR, producing one record per CDR3 protein. The sample lists 1.8 million or so distinct CDR3 sequences; 39% were seen once. The data stem from a study of blood T cells in healthy people across ages. Study-wide results and caveats: With unsorted PBMCs, a conclusive comparison of naive versus antigen-experienced cells was not possible. Strong correlation linked observed beta diversity and percent naive T cells. Researchers judged that diversity estimates from one million T cells fell short of true values.

This receptor was identified in a human donor in good health. This chain joins TRBV10-3 and TRBJ1-1, with D maybe TRBD1 (5 bases). Input material: blood. This chain's CDR3 is CAISELGGTEAFF. The CDR3 coding sequence is TGTGCCATCAGTGAGCTGGGGGGCACTGAAGCTTTCTTT.